This T cell receptor beta chain was sequenced for a study of Ad26.COV2.S vaccination and SARS-CoV-2 variants. The V end lost 2 bases, the J end lost 6 bases, and 8 bases lay between the germline ends. CDR1 is MNHNY and CDR2 is SVGAGI in the germline V gene (reference sequence). The CDR3 has 13 amino acids. The table came from immunoSEQ multiplex PCR; TCRdb's copy has only in-frame clones and leaves some out. The data contain 350,000 to 500,000 clones, around 89% of them singletons. The treatment was: roughly 18 received Ad26.COV2.S at low or high dose, single or two shots; five or six received placebo; per-sample allocation not given. Sampling took place 63 days after the first vaccine or placebo injection. As its vector, the vaccine had Ad26, which expressed Wuhan-strain SARS-CoV-2 spike.

This chain uses TRBV6-6 with TRBJ2-1; D is uncertain. Material: peripheral blood, obtained in a trial of Ad26.COV2.S vaccine versus placebo. This sequence was found in a person aged 18-60 years who received the Ad26.COV2.S COVID-19 vaccine or a placebo. CDR3 in DNA: TGTGCCAGCAGTTACGGAATTAGCAATGAGCAGTTCTTC. This encodes CASSYGISNEQFF.